The 5 T cell receptor beta chains given below trace back to one sample, sequenced in a study of early T cells in non-severe SARS-CoV-2 infection (dated by TCRdb to about 2021). Library creation used 5' RACE. The sequencing machine was a NextSeq 500. The raw public data were reprocessed by TCRdb itself: fastp quality trimming at Q25, MiXCR clonotype calling, in-frame beta chains only. Each CDR3 protein gets just one entry, which takes the most common genes and DNA from the rows behind it. The sample table shows tens of thousands of distinct CDR3 sequences, and almost 9% are seen once. The ten largest clones add up to roughly an eighth of the sample. The sample here was whole blood, taken at baseline. These receptors were obtained from an adult who was a healthcare worker with PCR-confirmed SARS-CoV-2 infection or an uninfected control (not recorded which).

This clonotype has more than one count but fewer than ten. The chain recombines TRBV3-1 with TRBJ2-1; 10 bases agree with TRBD2. In germline, CDR1 is LGHDT, CDR2 YNNKEL (reference sequence). The CDR3 covers 15 residues. Trimming at V came to 4 bases and at J to 3 bases, leaving 3 bases not matched to a gene. CDR3 protein: CASSPGLAVYNEQFF. The DNA of the CDR3 is TGTGCCAGCAGCCCCGGACTAGCGGTCTACAATGAGCAGTTCTTC.

The sample holds a few counts of this clonotype. V is TRBV5-4 and J is TRBJ2-3; D may match TRBD1 or TRBD2 (5 bases each). Per the germline V gene, CDR1 is SGHNT and CDR2 is YYREEE (reference sequence). The CDR3 has 15 residues. Trimming stripped 3 bases from V and 6 bases from J, with 17 bases between. The CDR3 sequence: CASSWGNAPGDTQYF. CDR3 nucleotides: TGTGCCAGCAGCTGGGGGAACGCCCCAGGGGATACGCAGTATTTT.

The sample holds a few counts of this clonotype. DNA of the CDR3: TGTGCCAGCAGCGCTTATTCAGGGACAGCTAACACTGAAGCTTTCTTT. This gives the protein CASSAYSGTANTEAFF. V usage is TRBV6-4 and J usage is TRBJ1-1, with 7 bases identical to TRBD1. Unmatched junction bases numbered 12, after V lost 6 bases and J lost 2 bases. Germline V gene lookup returns CDR1 MRHNA and CDR2 SNTAGT. This CDR3 spans 16 amino acids.

This clonotype was counted many times. The V call is TRBV20-1, the J call TRBJ2-7; D is uncertain. Germline values: CDR1 DFQATT, CDR2 SNEGSKA (reference sequence). The CDR3 sequence is 12 residues long. The CDR3 spells CSAKVPTYEQYF. The CDR3 region has the DNA TGCAGCGCAAAAGTGCCAACATACGAGCAGTACTTC.

This clonotype came up a few times. This sequence joins TRBV2 and TRBJ2-7, with 7 nucleotides matching TRBD1. V shed 5 bases and J 3 bases; nucleotides not matched to a gene: 4. Germline V lookup: CDR1 SNHLY, CDR2 FYNNEI. This CDR3 spans 13 amino acids. The CDR3 DNA is TGTGCCAGCAGTTGGACAGGCCTCTACGAGCAGTACTTC. This codes for CASSWTGLYEQYF.